One sample yielded the 11 T cell receptor beta chains listed below, sequenced in a study of human T cells and chemical hapten exposure. It was from unfractionated whole blood that total RNA was extracted. TCRdb re-called the 5' RACE reads through MiXCR, storing one row per CDR3 protein. The profile shows 75,000 or so distinct CDR3 sequences, 15% to 20% of them singletons. These TCRs come from a female donor in good health.

This clonotype came up many times. The V gene is TRBV6-5, the J gene TRBJ1-1; D gene ambiguous. CDR1 is MNHEY, CDR2 SVGAGI, per germline. This CDR3 region has 14 residues. V gave up 0 bases and J gave up 4 bases, with 9 bases separating them. The CDR3 bases are TGTGCCAGCAGTTACTCTTTGGTCGGCACTGAAGCTTTCTTT. Encoded protein: CASSYSLVGTEAFF.

This clonotype has only a few counts. For the CDR3, the DNA is TGTGCCAGCAGTGAAGCGCTGTTAGCGGGGGCCAGCACAGATACGCAGTATTTT. It specifies CASSEALLAGASTDTQYF. The chain joins TRBV6-1 to TRBJ2-3, with 9 bases identical to TRBD2. Germline V lookup: CDR1 MNHNS, CDR2 SASEGT. The CDR3 is 18 residues long. V gave up 0 bases and J gave up 0 bases; unmatched junction bases: 7.

This clonotype was observed a few times. The chain joins TRBV15 to TRBJ1-1; maybe TRBD1 (5 bases). The length of the CDR3 is 13 residues. Trimming left V 0 bases short and J 10 bases short, with 12 bases between. Germline CDR1 LNHNV, CDR2 YYDKDF (reference sequence). The CDR3 reads CATSRDGAWVAFF. The CDR3 region has the DNA TGTGCCACCAGCAGAGATGGGGCTTGGGTAGCTTTCTTT. The full variable domain, completed using reference TRBV15 and TRBJ1-1, is DAMVIQNPRYQVTQFGKPVTLSCSQTLNHNVMYWYQQKSSQAPKLLFHYYDKDFNNEADTPDNFQSRRPNTSFCFLDIRSPGLGDTAMYLCATSRDGAWVAFFGQGTRLTVV.

The chain couples TRBV6-1 to TRBJ2-7; D remains unclear. The CDR3 length is 13 residues. Trimming shortened V by 4 bases and J by 4 bases, and 11 bases separated the two germline ends. CDR1 is MNHNS, CDR2 SASEGT, per germline. CDR3 residues: CASSAGGGYEQYF. CDR3 nucleotide sequence: TGTGCCAGCAGTGCCGGTGGCGGTTACGAGCAGTACTTC.

This rearrangement joins TRBV2 to TRBJ1-2; D remains unclear. The CDR3 contains 10 residues. Germline-derived CDR1 and CDR2 are SNHLY and FYNNEI. V dropped 3 bases and J dropped 7 bases, with 3 bases sitting between them. CDR3 sequence: CASSESGYTF. As DNA, the CDR3 is TGTGCCAGCAGTGAGAGTGGCTACACCTTC. The full variable domain, in which reference TRBV2 and TRBJ1-2 provide the parts outside the CDR3, is EPEVTQTPSHQVTQMGQEVILRCVPISNHLYFYWYRQILGQKVEFLVSFYNNEISEKSEIFDDQFSVERPDGSNFTLKIRSTKLEDSAMYFCASSESGYTFGSGTRLTVV.

In this sample, this clonotype turned up many times. The chain carries TRBV6-4 and TRBJ2-5, with 12 bases aligning to TRBD2. With 4 bases clipped from V and 1 base from J, the junction kept 1 base outside the gene matches. Germline V CDR1 and CDR2: MRHNA, SNTAGT. This CDR3 has 15 amino acids. DNA of the CDR3: TGTGCCAGCAGTGCTAGCGGGGGGGCCCAAGAGACCCAGTACTTC. It encodes CASSASGGAQETQYF.

This clonotype occurred a few times. The J gene is TRBJ2-7, the V gene TRBV12-3 or TRBV12-4; a weak D match, TRBD1 (5 bases). This CDR3 has 12 residues. Trimming stripped 8 bases from V and 7 bases from J, with 15 bases between. The CDR3 is CASEGDDSEQYF. CDR3 DNA sequence: TGTGCCAGCGAAGGGGATGATAGTGAGCAGTACTTC.

This chain connects TRBV28 to TRBJ1-1, with unresolved D. Trimming stripped 6 bases from V and 0 bases from J, with 8 bases between. Germline CDR1 and CDR2: MDHEN and SYDVKM. The CDR3 covers 13 residues. Here the CDR3 reads CASRPSLNTEAFF. The CDR3 DNA follows: TGTGCCAGCAGGCCCTCTCTGAACACTGAAGCTTTCTTT.

This clonotype was counted only a few times. The rearrangement joins TRBV28 to TRBJ1-2, with TRBD1 as a possible D gene (5 bases). This CDR3 spans 14 amino acids. CDR1 is MDHEN, CDR2 SYDVKM, per germline. Trimming cost V 6 bases and J 0 bases, with 11 bases left between them. CDR3 region: CASRRGTANYGYTF. The CDR3 coding sequence is TGTGCCAGCAGACGTGGGACGGCTAACTATGGCTACACCTTC.

This clonotype appeared many times. The rearrangement links TRBV29-1 to TRBJ1-1; unclear D gene. V gave up 3 bases and J gave up 0 bases, with 11 bases separating them. Germline V gene lookup returns CDR1 SQVTM and CDR2 ANQGSEA. The CDR3 spans 14 residues. In DNA, the CDR3 is TGCAGCGTTGAGGGGATGCGGCTGAACACTGAAGCTTTCTTT. It specifies CSVEGMRLNTEAFF.

This clonotype has just a few counts. J is TRBJ1-5 and V is TRBV15; the D is unclear. This CDR3 spans 13 amino acids. The V gene's germline CDR1 is LNHNV and CDR2 YYDKDF (reference sequence). Trimming removed 3 bases from V and 5 bases from J, with 8 bases in between. This CDR3 is CATSSGVDQPQHF. Written as DNA, the CDR3 is TGTGCCACCAGCAGCGGGGTGGATCAGCCCCAGCATTTT.